These 27 T cell receptor beta chains came from one sample sequenced in a study of CD8 T cells in ankylosing spondylitis. One entry per CDR3 protein, called by TCRdb with MiXCR from the 5' RACE reads. Of 130,000 to 150,000 distinct CDR3 sequences in the sample, 7% to 9% are singletons; the top ten hold 6% to 8%. Sequenced sample: synovial fluid, either unsorted or a sorted T cell fraction (not recorded which). These TCRs come from a male donor with ankylosing spondylitis.

The table lists this clonotype with many counts. The chain is built from TRBV5-1 and TRBJ2-7, with a tentative D call TRBD1 (6 bases). Germline V gene lookup returns CDR1 SGHRS and CDR2 YFSETQ. V was pared by 0 bases and J by 3 bases, with 7 bases between. The CDR3 totals 13 residues. The CDR3 is CASSLDRDYEQYF. The CDR3 DNA sequence: TGCGCCAGCAGCTTGGACAGGGACTACGAGCAGTACTTC.

The chain couples TRBV20-1 to TRBJ2-5, with 11 bases that match TRBD2. The CDR3 is made up of 13 amino acids. Trimming cost V 5 bases and J 4 bases; bases outside gene matches: 3. Germline assignment: CDR1 DFQATT and CDR2 SNEGSKA (reference sequence). CDR3 protein: CSAVLAGGETQYF. CDR3 nucleotides: TGCAGTGCTGTTCTAGCGGGGGGAGAGACCCAGTACTTC.

This sequence joins TRBV20-1 and TRBJ2-3, with D perhaps TRBD1 or TRBD2 (5 bases each). Trimming removed 4 bases at V and 6 bases at J, with 20 bases between. In germline, CDR1 is DFQATT, CDR2 SNEGSKA (reference sequence). The CDR3 contains 15 residues. The CDR3 DNA reads as TGCAGTGCTACGGGGATCCTAGGGGCAAGGGATACGCAGTATTTT. Its translation: CSATGILGARDTQYF.

Ten or more counts support this clonotype. The chain carries TRBV4-3 and TRBJ2-1; 9 bases fit TRBD1. V lost 3 bases and J lost 8; bases outside the gene matches: 11. Germline V gene data show CDR1 as LGHNA and CDR2 as YSLEER. This CDR3 has 16 residues. CDR3 residues: CASSHLIGQGSDEQFF. DNA for the CDR3: TGCGCCAGCAGCCACCTGATAGGACAGGGGTCCGATGAGCAGTTCTTC.

This clonotype came up many times. The J gene is TRBJ2-3, the V gene TRBV18, with D perhaps TRBD1 (6 bases). V lost 1 base to trimming and J lost 1 base, with 12 bases between them. Germline values: CDR1 KGHSH, CDR2 LQKENI. The CDR3 runs 16 residues. CDR3 bases: TGTGCCAGCTCACCACGGGCCAGGACAGGCACAGATACGCAGTATTTT. Its translation is CASSPRARTGTDTQYF.

The CDR3 reads CASSFGTGPYEQYF. DNA for the CDR3: TGCGCCAGCAGCTTCGGGACAGGTCCCTACGAGCAGTACTTC. The rearrangement joins TRBV5-1 to TRBJ2-7; TRBD1 matches at 8 bases. Per the germline V gene, CDR1 is SGHRS and CDR2 is YFSETQ. V lost 2 bases, J lost 2 bases, and 3 bases stayed unmatched. The CDR3 consists of 14 residues.

There are many counts of this clonotype. The chain employs TRBV3-1 and TRBJ2-6, with TRBD2 identical over 7 bases. V shed 0 bases and J 2 bases; nucleotides not matched to a gene: 1. The germline V gene encodes CDR1 LGHDT and CDR2 YNNKEL (reference sequence). The CDR3 runs 16 residues. Here the CDR3 reads CASSQEGRAGANVLTF. As DNA, the CDR3 is TGTGCCAGCAGCCAAGAAGGGAGGGCTGGGGCCAACGTCCTGACTTTC.

This clonotype was counted many times. In nucleotides, the CDR3 is TGTGCCAGCACCTTCGGGGGCGGGAGTAACGCAGATACGCAGTATTTT. Translating gives CASTFGGGSNADTQYF. This chain connects TRBV2 to TRBJ2-3, with a tentative D call TRBD2 (7 bases). Trimming removed 7 bases at V and 4 bases at J, with 21 bases between. The length of the CDR3 is 16 residues. From germline, CDR1 is SNHLY and CDR2 FYNNEI.

By sample fraction, this clonotype is medium-sized. This sequence joins TRBV7-9 and TRBJ2-6, with D hard to call. The germline CDR1 and CDR2 sequences are SEHNR and FQNEAQ (reference sequence). The CDR3 extends over 15 amino acids. V lost 4 bases and J 0 bases, leaving 7 bases between the germline ends. The DNA for the CDR3 is TGTGCCAGCAGCTCTCAGGCCTCTGGGGCCAACGTCCTGACTTTC. It is translated as CASSSQASGANVLTF.

In its sample, this clonotype was seen a few times. This sequence joins TRBV20-1 and TRBJ2-3; 8 bases map to TRBD2. The CDR3 length is 16 residues. V gave up 2 bases and J gave up 2 bases; unmatched junction bases: 9. Germline lookup yields CDR1 DFQATT and CDR2 SNEGSKA (reference sequence). Here the CDR3 reads CSARPLAETYTDTQYF. The CDR3 bases are TGCAGTGCTAGACCACTAGCGGAGACGTACACAGATACGCAGTATTTT.

This clonotype came up a few times. Written as DNA, the CDR3 is TGTGCCAGCAGTTACGCGGGACAGGACTTCTCCTACGAGCAGTACTTC. Amino acid sequence: CASSYAGQDFSYEQYF. The rearrangement links TRBV6-2 or TRBV6-3 to TRBJ2-7; 8 bases are shared with TRBD1. Germline V CDR1 and CDR2: MNHEY, SVGEGT. Losses at the gene ends were 2 bases for V and 0 bases for J; bases not matched to a gene: 6. CDR3 length: 16 amino acids.

J is TRBJ1-4 and V is TRBV14; TRBD1 is a possible D gene (6 bases). The germline V gene has CDR1 SGHDN and CDR2 FVKESK. V was clipped by 4 bases and J by 10 bases, with 19 bases between them. The CDR3 is 15 amino acids. The CDR3 nucleotides are TGTGCCAGCAGCCTTGGGGGGGCAACGAGGGGAAAACTGTTTTTT. Its protein is CASSLGGATRGKLFF.

This sequence joins TRBV28 and TRBJ2-7; the D call may be TRBD1 or TRBD2 (5 bases each). Germline values: CDR1 MDHEN, CDR2 SYDVKM. The V and J ends lost 6 bases and 6 bases respectively, with 21 bases between them. The CDR3 is 15 residues long. CDR3 residues: CASRPPGPKTSEQYF. CDR3 DNA sequence: TGTGCCAGCAGGCCCCCGGGACCAAAAACGTCCGAGCAGTACTTC.

This clonotype was detected a few times. The rearrangement joins TRBV14 to TRBJ2-1; the D gene is possibly TRBD2 (6 bases). Trimming took 5 bases from V and 3 from J, leaving 17 bases between them. CDR3 length: 16 residues. CDR1 SGHDN and CDR2 FVKESK come from the germline V gene. CDR3 nucleotides: TGTGCCAGCAGCGCCCGGAGGGGCCGTAGCTACAATGAGCAGTTCTTC. It specifies CASSARRGRSYNEQFF.

This clonotype appeared a few times. This chain links TRBV16 with TRBJ1-2; 9 positions match TRBD1. The J segment lost 6 bases and the V segment lost 1 base, leaving 6 bases of the junction unmatched. The CDR3 length is 15 residues. CDR1 and CDR2 (germline): KGHSY, FQNENV. For the CDR3, the DNA is TGTGCCAGCAGCCAATGGGTTCGGACAGGGGATGGCTACACCTTC. This sequence encodes CASSQWVRTGDGYTF.

At least ten counts were recorded for this clonotype. The chain combines TRBV2 with TRBJ2-1, with D perhaps TRBD1 (6 bases). This CDR3 region has 16 residues. V was cut by 4 bases and J by 5 bases, with 18 bases left in between. Looked up from germline, CDR1 is SNHLY and CDR2 is FYNNEI. As DNA, the CDR3 is TGTGCCAGCAGTGGAGGTTGGGGCCAGGGGAACAATGAGCAGTTCTTC. This encodes CASSGGWGQGNNEQFF.

This clonotype was detected ten times or more. The chain couples TRBV5-1 to TRBJ1-1; D ambiguous. The CDR3 loop spans 14 amino acids. Trimming removed 3 bases at V and 4 bases at J, with 13 bases between. Germline lookup yields CDR1 SGHRS and CDR2 YFSETQ. In nucleotides, the CDR3 is TGCGCCAGCAGCTCGGACCCCTCGGGCACTGAAGCTTTCTTT. Translated, it gives CASSSDPSGTEAFF.

This clonotype occurred many times. This chain joins TRBV7-2 and TRBJ2-2, with TRBD2 matching over 12 bases. In germline, CDR1 is SGHTA, CDR2 FQGNSA. This CDR3 spans 17 amino acids. V shed 5 bases, J shed 3 bases, and the junction held 7 bases outside the gene matches. CDR3 in DNA: TGTGCCAGCAGCCCCGGACTAGCGGGATTCTACACCGGGGAGCTGTTTTTT. Its translation: CASSPGLAGFYTGELFF.

The J gene is TRBJ1-6, the V gene TRBV5-6; perhaps TRBD1 as D (5 bases). CDR3 length equals 16 residues. CDR1 and CDR2 (germline): SGHDT, YYEEEE. Trimming removed 3 bases from V and 0 bases from J, with 10 bases in between. The CDR3 here is CASSSLQGSYNSPLHF. The CDR3 coding sequence is TGTGCCAGCAGCTCGCTGCAGGGCTCCTATAATTCACCCCTCCACTTT. Full variable domain (missing parts from reference TRBV5-6 and TRBJ1-6): DAGVTQSPTHLIKTRGQQVTLRCSPKSGHDTVSWYQQALGQGPQFIFQYYEEEERQRGNFPDRFSGHQFPNYSSELNVNALLLGDSALYLCASSSLQGSYNSPLHFGNGTRLTVT.

There are many counts of this clonotype. V and J are TRBV12-3 or TRBV12-4 and TRBJ1-1; the match to TRBD1 covers 7 bases. The CDR3 extends over 15 amino acids. The V gene end was trimmed by 5 bases and the J gene end by 4 bases; junction bases not matched to a gene: 10. This CDR3 is CASSTNRGRTTEAFF. In nucleotides, the CDR3 is TGTGCCAGCAGTACGAACAGGGGCAGGACCACTGAAGCTTTCTTT.

This chain uses TRBV9 with TRBJ2-1; D possibly corresponds to TRBD2 (6 bases). This CDR3 is built from 16 residues. Trimming took off 0 bases at V and 6 bases at J, with 16 bases between the two ends. Germline assignment: CDR1 SGDLS and CDR2 YYNGEE. The CDR3 loop is CASSVGGLGGVNEQFF. In DNA form, the CDR3 reads TGTGCCAGCAGCGTAGGGGGCCTAGGAGGGGTCAATGAGCAGTTCTTC.

Many counts were recorded for this clonotype. The CDR3 region has the DNA TGTGCCAGCAGTGCTCAGGGGGGGTACAATGAGCAGTTCTTC. This translates into CASSAQGGYNEQFF. The chain has TRBV6-4 and TRBJ2-1; D is tentatively TRBD1 or TRBD2 (7 bases each). The CDR3 extends over 14 amino acids. CDR1 MRHNA and CDR2 SNTAGT come from the germline V gene. The germline V and J ends were trimmed by 4 bases and 4 bases, with 11 bases remaining between them.

This clonotype has a count of ten or more. The rearrangement links TRBV20-1 to TRBJ1-2; no reliable D call. Germline assignment: CDR1 DFQATT and CDR2 SNEGSKA (reference sequence). V lost 0 bases and J lost 4, with 18 bases in between. CDR3 length: 16 residues. CDR3 protein: CSARDIRAARGYGYTF. As DNA, the CDR3 is TGCAGTGCTAGAGATATTAGGGCCGCCCGCGGCTATGGCTACACCTTC.

This clonotype was seen repeatedly, ten times or more. CDR3 loop: CASKSNSYEQYF. In DNA, the CDR3 is TGTGCCAGCAAAAGCAACTCCTACGAGCAGTACTTC. V and J are TRBV6-2 or TRBV6-3 and TRBJ2-7; D is unresolved. Germline CDR1 is MNHEY and CDR2 is SVGEGT. Trimming removed 7 bases from V and 0 bases from J, with 7 bases in between. The CDR3 length is 12 residues.

Of note for this clonotype: A much larger clone differs from this one at a single base, so this may be a read error. The chain is built from TRBV5-1 and TRBJ2-1, with D perhaps matching TRBD2 (6 bases). The CDR3 contains 15 residues. CDR1 and CDR2 from the germline V gene are SGHRS and YFSETQ. The CDR3 coding sequence is TGCGCCAGCTCCTCGGGGGACTGGGATTTCAATGAGCAGATCTTC. It yields the protein CASSSGDWDFNEQIF.

This clonotype was seen ten or more times. The chain joins TRBV20-1 to TRBJ2-1; 7 nucleotides align to TRBD1. Germline loops: CDR1 DFQATT, CDR2 SNEGSKA (reference sequence). V shed 4 bases, J shed 4 bases, and the junction held 1 base outside the gene matches. This CDR3 has 12 residues. DNA for the CDR3: TGCAGTGCTAACAGGGGTTACAATGAGCAGTTCTTC. It translates to CSANRGYNEQFF.

The gene calls are TRBV19 and TRBJ2-1; the D gene is possibly TRBD2 (5 bases). The CDR3 length is 14 residues. The V end lost 11 bases, the J end lost 10 bases, and 24 bases lay between the germline ends. Per the germline V gene, CDR1 is LNHDA and CDR2 is SQIVND (reference sequence). CDR3 sequence: CAVQRRNTFGEQFF. The CDR3 coding sequence is TGTGCCGTTCAGAGGAGGAACACTTTCGGGGAGCAGTTCTTC. Full variable domain (outside the CDR3, taken from reference TRBV19 and TRBJ2-1): DGGITQSPKYLFRKEGQNVTLSCEQNLNHDAMYWYRQDPGQGLRLIYYSQIVNDFQKGDIAEGYSVSREKKESFPLTVTSAQKNPTAFYLCAVQRRNTFGEQFFGPGTRLTVL.